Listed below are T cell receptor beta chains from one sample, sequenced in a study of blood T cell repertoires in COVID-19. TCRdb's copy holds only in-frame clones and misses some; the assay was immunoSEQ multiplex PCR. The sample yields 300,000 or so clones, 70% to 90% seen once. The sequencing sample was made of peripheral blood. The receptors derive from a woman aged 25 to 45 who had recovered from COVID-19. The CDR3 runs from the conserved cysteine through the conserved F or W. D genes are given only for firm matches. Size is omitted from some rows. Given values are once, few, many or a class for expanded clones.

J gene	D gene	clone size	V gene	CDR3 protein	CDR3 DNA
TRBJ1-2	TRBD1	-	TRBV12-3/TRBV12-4	CASRPGTGNGYTF	TGTGCCAGCAGGCCTGGGACAGGCAATGGCTACACCTTC
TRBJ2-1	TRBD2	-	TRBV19	CASSISVASGGRPSPRNEQFF	TGTGCCAGTAGTATAAGCGTCGCTAGCGGGGGACGCCCCTCCCCTAGAAATGAGCAGTTCTTC
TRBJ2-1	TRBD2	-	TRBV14	CASSRGTSGYSYNEQFF	TGTGCCAGCAGCCGCGGGACTAGCGGCTACTCCTACAATGAGCAGTTCTTC
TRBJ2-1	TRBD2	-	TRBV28	CASSEPSGGGISYNEQFF	TGTGCCAGCAGCGAGCCTAGCGGGGGGGGGATCTCCTACAATGAGCAGTTCTTC
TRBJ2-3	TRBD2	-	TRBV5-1	CASAPDGLAVTDTQYF	TGCGCCAGCGCCCCTGATGGACTAGCGGTCACAGATACGCAGTATTTT
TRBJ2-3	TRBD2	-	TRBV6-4	CASSFSSGGTDTQYF	TGTGCCAGCAGTTTTTCTAGCGGGGGCACAGATACGCAGTATTTT
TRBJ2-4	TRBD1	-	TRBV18	CASSPNQMGQILAKNIQYF	TGTGCCAGCTCACCGAATCAGATGGGACAGATCTTAGCCAAAAACATTCAGTACTTC
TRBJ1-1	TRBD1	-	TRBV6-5	CASSYLDRGRGAFF	TGTGCCAGCAGTTACTTAGACAGGGGGCGCGGGGCTTTCTTT
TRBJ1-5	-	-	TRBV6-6	CASSRSAQGGGNQPQHF	TGTGCCAGCAGCCGAAGTGCCCAAGGGGGAGGCAATCAGCCCCAGCATTTT
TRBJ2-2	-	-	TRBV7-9	CASSWAEQGGGELFF	TGTGCCAGCAGTTGGGCGGAGCAGGGAGGCGGGGAGCTGTTTTTT
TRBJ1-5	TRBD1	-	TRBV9	CASSVVRDSRLCGNQPQHF	TGTGCCAGCAGCGTAGTGAGGGACAGTAGACTTTGTGGCAATCAGCCCCAGCATTTT
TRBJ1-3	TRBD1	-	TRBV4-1	CASSQDDRGLWSGNTIYF	TGCGCCAGCAGCCAAGACGACAGGGGGCTTTGGTCTGGAAACACCATATATTTT
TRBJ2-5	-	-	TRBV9	CASSDPLGLKQETQYF	TGTGCCAGCAGCGACCCGCTGGGACTGAAACAAGAGACCCAGTACTTC
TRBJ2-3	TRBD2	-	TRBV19	CASSIGTSGGVRDTQYF	TGTGCCAGTAGTATAGGGACTAGCGGGGGGGTGCGGGATACGCAGTATTTT
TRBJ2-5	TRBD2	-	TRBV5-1	CASNAGGQETQYF	TGCGCCAGCAATGCGGGGGGCCAAGAGACCCAGTACTTC
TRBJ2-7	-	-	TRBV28	CASSPGQPTNEQYF	TGTGCCAGCAGTCCCGGACAGCCTACTAACGAGCAGTACTTC
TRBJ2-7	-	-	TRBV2	CASRGAANSYEQYF	TGTGCCAGCAGGGGGGCTGCGAACTCCTACGAGCAGTACTTC
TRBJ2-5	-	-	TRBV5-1	CASSPTSGTETQYF	TGCGCCAGCAGCCCGACTAGTGGTACAGAGACCCAGTACTTC
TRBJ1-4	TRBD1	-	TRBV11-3	CAGTGAYEKLFF	TGTGCCGGGACAGGAGCGTATGAAAAACTGTTTTTT
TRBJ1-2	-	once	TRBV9	CASSVGTANYGYTF	TGTGCCAGCAGCGTAGGTACAGCTAACTATGGCTACACCTTC
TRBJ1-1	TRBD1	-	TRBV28	CASSPQGVSGEAFF	TGTGCCAGCAGCCCGCAGGGGGTTAGCGGTGAAGCTTTCTTT
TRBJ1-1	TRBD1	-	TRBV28	CASRPGGSAEAFF	TGTGCCAGCAGACCAGGGGGCTCGGCTGAAGCTTTCTTT
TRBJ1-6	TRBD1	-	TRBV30	CAWRGQASSPLHF	TGTGCCTGGAGGGGACAGGCTAGCTCACCCCTCCACTTT
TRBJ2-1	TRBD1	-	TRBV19	CASSKGQGGGPGEQFF	TGTGCCAGTAGTAAAGGACAGGGGGGAGGTCCTGGCGAGCAGTTCTTC
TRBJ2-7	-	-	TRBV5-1	CASSLGLSSTGAYEQYF	TGCGCCAGCAGCTTGGGATTGTCGTCGACAGGAGCCTACGAGCAGTACTTC
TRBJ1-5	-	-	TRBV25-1	CASSDRGWNQPQHF	TGTGCCAGCAGTGACAGGGGTTGGAATCAGCCCCAGCATTTT
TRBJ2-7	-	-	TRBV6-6	CASGGGGGYSYEQYF	TGTGCCAGCGGGGGAGGGGGAGGTTACTCCTACGAGCAGTACTTC